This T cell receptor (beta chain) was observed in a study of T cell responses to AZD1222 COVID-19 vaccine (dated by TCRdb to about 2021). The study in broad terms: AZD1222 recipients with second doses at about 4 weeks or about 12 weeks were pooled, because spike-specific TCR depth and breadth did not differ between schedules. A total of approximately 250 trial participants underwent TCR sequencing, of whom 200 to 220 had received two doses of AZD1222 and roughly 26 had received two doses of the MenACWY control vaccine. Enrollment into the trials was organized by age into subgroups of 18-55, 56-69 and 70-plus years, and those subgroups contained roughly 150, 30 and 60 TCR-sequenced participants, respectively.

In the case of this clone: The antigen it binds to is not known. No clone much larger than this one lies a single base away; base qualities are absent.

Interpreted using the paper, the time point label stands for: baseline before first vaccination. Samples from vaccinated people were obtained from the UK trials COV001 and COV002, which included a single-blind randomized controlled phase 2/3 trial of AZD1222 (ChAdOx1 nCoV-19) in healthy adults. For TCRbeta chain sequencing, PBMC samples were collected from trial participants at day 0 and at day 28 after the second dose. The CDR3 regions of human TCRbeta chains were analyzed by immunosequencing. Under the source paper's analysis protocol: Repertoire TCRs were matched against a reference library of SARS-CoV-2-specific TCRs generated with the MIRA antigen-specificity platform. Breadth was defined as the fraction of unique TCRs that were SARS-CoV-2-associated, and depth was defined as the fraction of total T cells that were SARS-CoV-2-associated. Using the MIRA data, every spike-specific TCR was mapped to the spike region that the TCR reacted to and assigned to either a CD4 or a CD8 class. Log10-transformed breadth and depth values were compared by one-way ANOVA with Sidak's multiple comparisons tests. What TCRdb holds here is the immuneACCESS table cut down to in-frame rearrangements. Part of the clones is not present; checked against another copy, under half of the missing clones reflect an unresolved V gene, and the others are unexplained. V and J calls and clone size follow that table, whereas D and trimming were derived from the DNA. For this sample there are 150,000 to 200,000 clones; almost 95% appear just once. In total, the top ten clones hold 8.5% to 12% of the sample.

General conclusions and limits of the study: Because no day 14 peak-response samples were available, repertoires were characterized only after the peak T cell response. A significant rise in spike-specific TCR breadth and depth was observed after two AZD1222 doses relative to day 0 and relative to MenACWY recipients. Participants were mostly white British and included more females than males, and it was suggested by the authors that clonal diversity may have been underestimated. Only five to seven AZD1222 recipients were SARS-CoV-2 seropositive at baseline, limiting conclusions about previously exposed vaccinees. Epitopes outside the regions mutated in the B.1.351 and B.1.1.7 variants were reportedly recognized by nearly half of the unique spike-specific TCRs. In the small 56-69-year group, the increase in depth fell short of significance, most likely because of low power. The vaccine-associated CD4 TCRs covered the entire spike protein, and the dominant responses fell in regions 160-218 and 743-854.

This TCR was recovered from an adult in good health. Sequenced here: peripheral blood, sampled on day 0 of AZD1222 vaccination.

The CDR3 protein is CASSEVSQGRQPQHF. The DNA reads as follows: TGTGCCAGCAGTGAAGTAAGTCAGGGGCGTCAGCCCCAGCATTTT. The chain was built from TRBV6-1 and TRBJ1-5; matching of 6 bases hints at TRBD1 as the D gene. The CDR3, from cysteine to phenylalanine, totals 15 residues. The CDR3 DNA has 45 bases and is translated from base 1. The germline V gene provides CDR1 MNHNS and CDR2 SASEGT. V gives up 1 base and J gives up 6 bases, and the segment between their germline ends measures 13 bases.